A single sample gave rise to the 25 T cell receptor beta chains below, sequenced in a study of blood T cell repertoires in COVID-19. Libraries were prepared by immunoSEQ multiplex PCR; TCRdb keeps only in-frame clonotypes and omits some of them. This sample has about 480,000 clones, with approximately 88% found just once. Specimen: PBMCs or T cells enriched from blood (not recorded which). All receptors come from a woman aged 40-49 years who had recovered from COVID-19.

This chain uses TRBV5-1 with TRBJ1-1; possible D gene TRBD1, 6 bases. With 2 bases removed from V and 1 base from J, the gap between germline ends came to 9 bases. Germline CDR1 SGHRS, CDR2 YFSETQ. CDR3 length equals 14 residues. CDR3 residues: CASSFGGANTEAFF. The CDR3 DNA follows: TGCGCCAGCAGCTTCGGGGGGGCGAACACTGAAGCTTTCTTT.

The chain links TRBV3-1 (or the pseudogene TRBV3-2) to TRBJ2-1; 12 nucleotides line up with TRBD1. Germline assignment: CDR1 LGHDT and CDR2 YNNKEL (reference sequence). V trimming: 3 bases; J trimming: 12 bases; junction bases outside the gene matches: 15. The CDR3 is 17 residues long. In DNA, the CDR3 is TGTGCCAGCAGCCATACCGGGACAGGGGGCCCCGAGGTGCGGCAGTTCTTC. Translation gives CASSHTGTGGPEVRQFF.

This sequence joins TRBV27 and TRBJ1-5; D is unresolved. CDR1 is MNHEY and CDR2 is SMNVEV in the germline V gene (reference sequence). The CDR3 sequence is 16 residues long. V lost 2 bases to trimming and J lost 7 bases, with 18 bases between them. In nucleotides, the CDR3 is TGTGCCAGCAGTTTAACGAATCAACCCGGGTGGCAGCCCCAGCATTTT. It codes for CASSLTNQPGWQPQHF.

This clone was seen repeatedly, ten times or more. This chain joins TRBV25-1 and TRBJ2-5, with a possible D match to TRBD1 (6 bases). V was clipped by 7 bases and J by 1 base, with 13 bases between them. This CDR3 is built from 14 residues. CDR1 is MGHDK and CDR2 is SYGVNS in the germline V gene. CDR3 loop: CASTQGWAQETQYF. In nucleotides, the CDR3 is TGTGCCAGCACCCAGGGGTGGGCCCAAGAGACCCAGTACTTC.

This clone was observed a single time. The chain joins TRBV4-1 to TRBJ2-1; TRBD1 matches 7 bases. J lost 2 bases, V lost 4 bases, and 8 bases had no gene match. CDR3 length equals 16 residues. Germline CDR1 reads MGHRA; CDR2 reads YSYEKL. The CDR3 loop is CASSRIVTGTYNEQFF. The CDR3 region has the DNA TGCGCCAGCAGCCGCATTGTGACAGGGACCTACAATGAGCAGTTCTTC.

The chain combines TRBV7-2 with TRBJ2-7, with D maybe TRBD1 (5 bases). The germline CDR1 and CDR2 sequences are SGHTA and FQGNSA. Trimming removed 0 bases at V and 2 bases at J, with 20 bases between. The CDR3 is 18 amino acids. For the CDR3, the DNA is TGTGCCAGCAGCTTAGCAAGGGGAACCGCTGAAAAAACCTACGAGCAGTACTTC. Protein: CASSLARGTAEKTYEQYF.

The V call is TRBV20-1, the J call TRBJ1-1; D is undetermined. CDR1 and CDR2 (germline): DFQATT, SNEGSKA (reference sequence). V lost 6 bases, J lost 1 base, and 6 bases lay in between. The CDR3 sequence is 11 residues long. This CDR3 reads CSAIRNTEAFF. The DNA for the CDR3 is TGCAGTGCCATCAGGAACACTGAAGCTTTCTTT.

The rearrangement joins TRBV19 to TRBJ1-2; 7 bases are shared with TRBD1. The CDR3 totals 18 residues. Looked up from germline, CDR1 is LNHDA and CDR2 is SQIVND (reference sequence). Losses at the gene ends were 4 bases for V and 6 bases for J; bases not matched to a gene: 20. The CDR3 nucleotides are TGTGCCAGTAGTAGCTCGCCGGGACAGATTATGAAGGGCAATGGCTACACCTTC. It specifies CASSSSPGQIMKGNGYTF.

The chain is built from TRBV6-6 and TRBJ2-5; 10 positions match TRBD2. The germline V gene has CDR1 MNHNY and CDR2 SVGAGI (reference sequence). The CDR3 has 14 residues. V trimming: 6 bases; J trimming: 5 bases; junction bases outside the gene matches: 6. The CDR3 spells CASRSSGSIETQYF. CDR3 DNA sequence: TGTGCCAGCAGGTCTAGCGGGAGTATCGAGACCCAGTACTTC.

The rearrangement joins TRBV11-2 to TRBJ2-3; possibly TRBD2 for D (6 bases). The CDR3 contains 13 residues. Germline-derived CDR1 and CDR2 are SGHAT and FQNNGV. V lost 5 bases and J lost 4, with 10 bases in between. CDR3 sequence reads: CASSVRRADTQYF. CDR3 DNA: TGTGCCAGCAGCGTTAGGAGGGCAGATACGCAGTATTTT.

CDR3 in amino acids: CASSFKYEQYF. The CDR3 coding sequence is TGTGCCAGCAGCTTTAAATACGAGCAGTACTTC. This rearrangement joins TRBV11-2 to TRBJ2-7; D is undetermined. Trimming cost V 3 bases and J 4 bases, with 4 bases left between them. The CDR3 length is 11 residues. Germline V gene data show CDR1 as SGHAT and CDR2 as FQNNGV.

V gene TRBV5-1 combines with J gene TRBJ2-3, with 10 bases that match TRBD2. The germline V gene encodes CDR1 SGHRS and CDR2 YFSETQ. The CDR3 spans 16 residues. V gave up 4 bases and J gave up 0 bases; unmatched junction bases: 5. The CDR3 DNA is TGCGCCAGCAGCACTAGCGGGACGTTTAGCACAGATACGCAGTATTTT. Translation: CASSTSGTFSTDTQYF.

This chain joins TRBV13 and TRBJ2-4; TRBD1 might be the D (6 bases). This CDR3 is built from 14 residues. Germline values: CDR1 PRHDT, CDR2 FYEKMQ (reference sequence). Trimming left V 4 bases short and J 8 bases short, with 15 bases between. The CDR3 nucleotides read TGTGCCAGCAGCTCAACGACCAAGGGGGACATTCAGTACTTC. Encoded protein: CASSSTTKGDIQYF.

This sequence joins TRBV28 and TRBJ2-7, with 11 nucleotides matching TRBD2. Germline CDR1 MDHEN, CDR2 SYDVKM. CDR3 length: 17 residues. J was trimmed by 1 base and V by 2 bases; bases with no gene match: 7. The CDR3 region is CASSLGGGLAESYEQYF. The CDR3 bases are TGTGCCAGCAGTTTAGGTGGGGGACTAGCGGAATCCTACGAGCAGTACTTC.

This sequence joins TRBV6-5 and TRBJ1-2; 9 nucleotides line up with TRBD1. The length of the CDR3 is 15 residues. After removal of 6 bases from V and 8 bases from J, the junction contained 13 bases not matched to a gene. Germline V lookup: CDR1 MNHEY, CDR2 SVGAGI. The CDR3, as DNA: TGTGCCAGCAGCCCCCCTCGGGGGACAGGGAGAGGCTACACCTTC. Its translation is CASSPPRGTGRGYTF.

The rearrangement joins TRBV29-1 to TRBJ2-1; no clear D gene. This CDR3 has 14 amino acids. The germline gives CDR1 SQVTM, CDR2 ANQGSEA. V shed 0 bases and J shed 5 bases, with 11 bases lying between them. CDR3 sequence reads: CSVEDLGGNNEQFF. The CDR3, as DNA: TGCAGCGTTGAAGACCTAGGCGGTAACAATGAGCAGTTCTTC.

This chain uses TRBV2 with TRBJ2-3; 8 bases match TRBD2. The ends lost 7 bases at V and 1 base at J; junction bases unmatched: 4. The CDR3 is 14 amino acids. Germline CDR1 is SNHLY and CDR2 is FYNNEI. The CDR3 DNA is TGTGCCAGCACCAAGACTAGCGGCACAGATACGCAGTATTTT. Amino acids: CASTKTSGTDTQYF. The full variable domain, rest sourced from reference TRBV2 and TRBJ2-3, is EPEVTQTPSHQVTQMGQEVILRCVPISNHLYFYWYRQILGQKVEFLVSFYNNEISEKSEIFDDQFSVERPDGSNFTLKIRSTKLEDSAMYFCASTKTSGTDTQYFGPGTRLTVL.

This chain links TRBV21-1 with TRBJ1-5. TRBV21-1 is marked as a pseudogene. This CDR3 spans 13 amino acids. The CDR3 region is CASRVKRRQPQHF. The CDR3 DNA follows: TGTGCCAGCAGAGTAAAGAGGAGGCAGCCCCAGCATTTT.

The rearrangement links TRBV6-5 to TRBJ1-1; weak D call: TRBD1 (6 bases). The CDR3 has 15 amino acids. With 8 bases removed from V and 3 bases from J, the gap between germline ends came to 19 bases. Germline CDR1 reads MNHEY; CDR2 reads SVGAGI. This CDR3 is CASSVSGTTYTEAFF. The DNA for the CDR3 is TGTGCCAGCTCCGTGTCCGGGACAACCTACACTGAAGCTTTCTTT.

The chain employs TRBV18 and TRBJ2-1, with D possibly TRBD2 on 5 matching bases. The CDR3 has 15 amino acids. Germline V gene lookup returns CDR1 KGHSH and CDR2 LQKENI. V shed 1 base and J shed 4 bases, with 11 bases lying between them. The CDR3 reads CASSPQAEIYNEQFF. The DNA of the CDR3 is TGTGCCAGCTCACCACAAGCGGAGATATACAATGAGCAGTTCTTC.

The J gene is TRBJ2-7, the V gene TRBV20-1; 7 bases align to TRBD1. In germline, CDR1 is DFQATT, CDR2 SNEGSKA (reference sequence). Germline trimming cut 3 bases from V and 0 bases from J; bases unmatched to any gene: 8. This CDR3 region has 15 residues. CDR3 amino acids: CSASHLGQFSYEQYF. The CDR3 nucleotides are TGCAGTGCTAGTCACCTGGGACAGTTCTCCTACGAGCAGTACTTC.

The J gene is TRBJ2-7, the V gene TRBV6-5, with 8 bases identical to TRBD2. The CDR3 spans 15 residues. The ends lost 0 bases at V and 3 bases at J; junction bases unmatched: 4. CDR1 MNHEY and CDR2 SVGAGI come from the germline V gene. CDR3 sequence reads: CASSYSGGRNYEQYF. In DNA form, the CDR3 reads TGTGCCAGCAGTTACTCCGGCGGGAGGAACTACGAGCAGTACTTC.

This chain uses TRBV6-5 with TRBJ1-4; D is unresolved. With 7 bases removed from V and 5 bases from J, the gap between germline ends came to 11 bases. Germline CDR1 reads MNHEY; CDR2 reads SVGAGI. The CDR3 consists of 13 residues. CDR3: CASKRRMNEKLFF. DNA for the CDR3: TGTGCCAGCAAGCGACGGATGAATGAAAAACTGTTTTTT.

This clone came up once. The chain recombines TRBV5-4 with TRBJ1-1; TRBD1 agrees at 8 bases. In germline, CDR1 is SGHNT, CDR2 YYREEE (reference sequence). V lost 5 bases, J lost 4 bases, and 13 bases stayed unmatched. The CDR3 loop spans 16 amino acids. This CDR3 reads CASSQSQGASATEAFF. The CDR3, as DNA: TGTGCCAGCAGTCAATCCCAGGGGGCTAGTGCCACTGAAGCTTTCTTT. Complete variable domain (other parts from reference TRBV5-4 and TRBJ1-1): ETGVTQSPTHLIKTRGQQVTLRCSSQSGHNTVSWYQQALGQGPQFIFQYYREEENGRGNFPPRFSGLQFPNYSSELNVNALELDDSALYLCASSQSQGASATEAFFGQGTRLTVV.

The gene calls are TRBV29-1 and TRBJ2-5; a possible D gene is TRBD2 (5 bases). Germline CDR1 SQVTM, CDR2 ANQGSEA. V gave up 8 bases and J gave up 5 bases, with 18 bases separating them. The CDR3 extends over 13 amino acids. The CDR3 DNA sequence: TGCAGCCCGAGACTGGGGTCGGGGGAGACCCAGTACTTC. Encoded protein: CSPRLGSGETQYF. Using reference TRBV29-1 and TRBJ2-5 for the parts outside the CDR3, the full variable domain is SAVISQKPSRDICQRGTSLTIQCQVDSQVTMMFWYRQQPGQSLTLIATANQGSEATYESGFVIDKFPISRPNLTFSTLTVSNMSPEDSSIYLCSPRLGSGETQYFGPGTRLLVL.